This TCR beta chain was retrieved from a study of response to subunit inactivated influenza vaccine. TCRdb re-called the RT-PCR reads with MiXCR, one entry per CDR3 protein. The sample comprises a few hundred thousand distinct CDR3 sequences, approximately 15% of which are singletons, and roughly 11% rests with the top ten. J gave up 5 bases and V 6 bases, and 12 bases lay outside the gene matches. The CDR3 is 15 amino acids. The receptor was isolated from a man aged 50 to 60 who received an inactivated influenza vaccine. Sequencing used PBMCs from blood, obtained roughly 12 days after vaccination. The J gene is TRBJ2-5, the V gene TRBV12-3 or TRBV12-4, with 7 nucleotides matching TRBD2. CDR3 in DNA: TGTGCCAGCAGCTGGGGAGGGCAGAGATGGGAGACCCAGTACTTC. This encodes CASSWGGQRWETQYF.